This T cell receptor (beta chain) was recorded in a study of T-cell reconstitution after alpha-beta-depleted transplantation in children. Preparation of the TCRbeta library involved a method that used unique molecular identifiers. Each CDR3 protein is one row after TCRdb ran MiXCR on the PCR reads. The table shows 640,000 or so distinct CDR3 sequences, with 16% occurring only once. CDR1 DFQATT and CDR2 SNEGSKA come from the germline V gene (reference sequence). The CDR3 spans 17 residues. For this clonotype: A junction end diverges from the germline sequence, so it may reflect a read error.

The receptor was derived from a human donor who donated a stem cell graft to a child with acute myeloid leukemia. The chain couples TRBV20-1 to TRBJ2-5; 11 bases line up with TRBD2. Sequences were derived from PBMCs from the stem cell graft donor, sampled from the stem cell graft. CDR3 protein: CSAPGGTSGGNQKTQYF. The CDR3 region has the DNA TGCAGTGCTCCAGGCGGTACTAGCGGGGGAAACCAAAAGACCCAGTACTTC.